This T cell receptor beta chain was identified during a study of shared clonotypes between healthy human individuals. Study conclusions and caveats: Memory subsets generally showed smaller estimated richness than naive subsets did. Sampling covered blood only; tissue repertoires likely differ.

Some clones are missing from TCRdb's copy, which holds only in-frame ones; the method was immunoSEQ multiplex PCR. Found here are 2 million to 2.5 million clones, approximately 93% of them singletons; the top ten hold about 0.39%. About this clone: The antigen remains undetermined.

Trimming removed 4 bases at V and 7 bases at J, with 10 bases between. The V gene's germline CDR1 is DFQATT and CDR2 SNEGSKA (reference sequence). The CDR3 has 11 residues. Sequenced material: naive CD4+ T cells from PBMCs. The subset was: CD45RA+ positively selected. The TCR sequence derives from a man aged 18 to 35 in good health. Some clones in this sample may be carry-over from other donors' samples. The chain combines TRBV20-1 with TRBJ1-2, with a weak D call TRBD1 (5 bases). CDR3 bases: TGCAGTGCTAACCGGGACGGTGGCTACACCTTC. Its translation: CSANRDGGYTF.